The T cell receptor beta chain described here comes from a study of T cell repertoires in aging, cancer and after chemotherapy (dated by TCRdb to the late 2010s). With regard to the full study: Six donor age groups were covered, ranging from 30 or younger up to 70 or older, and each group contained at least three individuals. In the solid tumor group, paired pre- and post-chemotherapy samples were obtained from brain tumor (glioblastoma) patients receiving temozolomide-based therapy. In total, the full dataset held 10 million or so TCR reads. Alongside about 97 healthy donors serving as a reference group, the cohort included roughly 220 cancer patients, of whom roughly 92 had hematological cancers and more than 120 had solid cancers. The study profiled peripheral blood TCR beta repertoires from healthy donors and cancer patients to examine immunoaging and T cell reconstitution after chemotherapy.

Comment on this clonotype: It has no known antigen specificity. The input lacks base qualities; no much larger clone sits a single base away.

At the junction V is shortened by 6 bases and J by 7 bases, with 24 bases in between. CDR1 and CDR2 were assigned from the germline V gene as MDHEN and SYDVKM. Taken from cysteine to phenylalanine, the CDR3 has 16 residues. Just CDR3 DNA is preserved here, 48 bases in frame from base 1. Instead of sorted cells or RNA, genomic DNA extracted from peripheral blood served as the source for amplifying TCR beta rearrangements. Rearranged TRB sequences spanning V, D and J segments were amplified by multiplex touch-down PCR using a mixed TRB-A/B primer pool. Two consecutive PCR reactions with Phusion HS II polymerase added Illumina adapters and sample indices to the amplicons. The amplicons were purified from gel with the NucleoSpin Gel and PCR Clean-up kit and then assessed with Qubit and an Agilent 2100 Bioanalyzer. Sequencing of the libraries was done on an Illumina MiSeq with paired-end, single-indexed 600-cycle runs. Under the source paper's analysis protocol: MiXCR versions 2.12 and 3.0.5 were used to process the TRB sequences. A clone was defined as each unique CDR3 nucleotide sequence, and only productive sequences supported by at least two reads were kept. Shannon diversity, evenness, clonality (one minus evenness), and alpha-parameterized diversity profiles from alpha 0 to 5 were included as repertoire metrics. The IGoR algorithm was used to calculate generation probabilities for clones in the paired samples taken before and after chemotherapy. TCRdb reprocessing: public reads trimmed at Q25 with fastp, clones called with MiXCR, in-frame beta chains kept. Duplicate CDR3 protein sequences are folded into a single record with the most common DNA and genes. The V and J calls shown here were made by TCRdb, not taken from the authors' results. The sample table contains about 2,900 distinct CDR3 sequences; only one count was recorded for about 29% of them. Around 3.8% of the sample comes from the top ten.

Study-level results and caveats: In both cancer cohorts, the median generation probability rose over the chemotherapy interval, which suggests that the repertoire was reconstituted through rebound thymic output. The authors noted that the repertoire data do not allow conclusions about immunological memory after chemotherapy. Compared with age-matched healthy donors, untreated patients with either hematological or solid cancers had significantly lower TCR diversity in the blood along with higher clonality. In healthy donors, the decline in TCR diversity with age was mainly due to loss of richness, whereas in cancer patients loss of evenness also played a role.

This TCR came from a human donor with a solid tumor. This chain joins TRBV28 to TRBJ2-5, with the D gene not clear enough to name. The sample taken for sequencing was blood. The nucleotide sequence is TGTGCCAGCAGACAACCCTTGGCACGGTCTAAGTGGACCCAGTACTTC. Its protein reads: CASRQPLARSKWTQYF.